This TCR beta chain appears in the sequencing data of a study of cytomegalovirus exposure and HLA in healthy donors. 13 Jbeta primers and 60 Vbeta primers were used for the PCR. In the authors' methods: In a later analysis, 75 million to 85 million unique TCR beta chains included roughly 11 million shared by two or more donors. Clones were sequenced by immunoSEQ multiplex PCR, and TCRdb holds only the in-frame ones, with some missing. The D gene and trimming were derived from the DNA, and the V and J assignments and clone size from that table. The sample has about 93,000 clones; about 78% are singletons. Sequenced material: PBMCs. The sequence was obtained from a woman aged 40 to 50 in good health and CMV-seronegative.

The CDR3 protein is CASPLTRTSGFTDTQYF. The DNA of the CDR3 is TGTGCCAGCCCTCTCACCCGCACTAGCGGATTCACAGATACGCAGTATTTT. This sequence joins TRBV2 and TRBJ2-3, with 8 bases aligning to TRBD2. Losses at the gene ends were 8 bases for V and 2 bases for J; bases not matched to a gene: 15. Germline V gene data show CDR1 as SNHLY and CDR2 as FYNNEI. The CDR3 loop spans 17 amino acids.